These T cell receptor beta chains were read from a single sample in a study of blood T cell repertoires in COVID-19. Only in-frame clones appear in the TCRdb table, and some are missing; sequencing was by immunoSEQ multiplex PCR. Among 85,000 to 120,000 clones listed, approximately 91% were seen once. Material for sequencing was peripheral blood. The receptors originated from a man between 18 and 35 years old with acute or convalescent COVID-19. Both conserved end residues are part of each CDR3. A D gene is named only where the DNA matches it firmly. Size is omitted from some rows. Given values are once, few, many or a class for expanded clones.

CDR3 DNA: TGTGCCAGCAGCTTAGGACAGGTTTATTCAACTAATGAAAAACTGTTTTTT; CDR3 protein: CASSLGQVYSTNEKLFF; V gene: TRBV11-2; clone size: NA; D gene: NA; J gene: TRBJ1-4
CDR3 DNA: TGTGCCAGCAGTATGACAGGCCTGAACACTGAAGCTTTCTTT; CDR3 protein: CASSMTGLNTEAFF; V gene: TRBV27; clone size: NA; D gene: NA; J gene: TRBJ1-1
CDR3 DNA: TGTGCCACCAGCAAGGGACAGGGGTACCAAGAGACCCAGTACTTC; CDR3 protein: CATSKGQGYQETQYF; V gene: TRBV24-1; clone size: NA; D gene: TRBD1; J gene: TRBJ2-5
CDR3 DNA: TGCGCCAGCAGCTTACCGGACAGGGGAAGCATTCAGTACTTC; CDR3 protein: CASSLPDRGSIQYF; V gene: TRBV5-1; clone size: once; D gene: TRBD1; J gene: TRBJ2-4
CDR3 DNA: TGCGCCAGCAGCTTGAGGTCGAGTACCGGGGAACTGTTTTTT; CDR3 protein: CASSLRSSTGELFF; V gene: TRBV5-1; clone size: NA; D gene: NA; J gene: TRBJ1-4
CDR3 DNA: TGTGCCAGCAGCTCCTGGGGGGATGTTAACTATGGCTACACCTTC; CDR3 protein: CASSSWGDVNYGYTF; V gene: TRBV5-4; clone size: NA; D gene: NA; J gene: TRBJ1-2
CDR3 DNA: TGTGCCTGGAGGCCTGACGGGAGGGGCAATGAGCAGTTCTTC; CDR3 protein: CAWRPDGRGNEQFF; V gene: TRBV30; clone size: NA; D gene: TRBD2; J gene: TRBJ2-1
CDR3 DNA: TGTGCCAGCAGCTCCCGGGTCGGGCGGGGGGGCACAGATACGCAGTATTTT; CDR3 protein: CASSSRVGRGGTDTQYF; V gene: TRBV7-9; clone size: NA; D gene: TRBD2; J gene: TRBJ2-3
CDR3 DNA: TGTGCCAGCAGCTCCAGGATAGCGGGAGCCTTAGCCAAAAACATTCAGTACTTC; CDR3 protein: CASSSRIAGALAKNIQYF; V gene: TRBV7-9; clone size: NA; D gene: TRBD2; J gene: TRBJ2-4
CDR3 DNA: TGTGCCAGCAGCTCCTCTCGCGAGCAGTACTTC; CDR3 protein: CASSSSREQYF; V gene: TRBV5-4; clone size: NA; D gene: NA; J gene: TRBJ2-7
CDR3 DNA: TGTGCCAGCGGCAGGGGACCCTACGAGCAGTACTTC; CDR3 protein: CASGRGPYEQYF; V gene: TRBV2; clone size: NA; D gene: NA; J gene: TRBJ2-7
CDR3 DNA: TGTGCCACCCTCGCCGTCGGAGGCTCGGCCTACGAGCAGTACTTC; CDR3 protein: CATLAVGGSAYEQYF; V gene: TRBV27; clone size: few; D gene: NA; J gene: TRBJ2-7
CDR3 DNA: TGTGCCAGCAGCAAGGTCCAGGGAAATCAGCCCCAGCATTTT; CDR3 protein: CASSKVQGNQPQHF; V gene: TRBV5-6; clone size: NA; D gene: NA; J gene: TRBJ1-5
CDR3 DNA: TGCAGCGCTCGAACAGGGGGCGGCACTGAAGCTTTCTTT; CDR3 protein: CSARTGGGTEAFF; V gene: TRBV29-1; clone size: NA; D gene: TRBD1; J gene: TRBJ1-1
CDR3 DNA: TGTGCCTGGAGTCCCGGGACAGGGGCTTACAATGAGCAGTTCTTC; CDR3 protein: CAWSPGTGAYNEQFF; V gene: TRBV30; clone size: NA; D gene: TRBD1; J gene: TRBJ2-1
CDR3 DNA: TGTGCCAGCTATCCCTGGGGAGTAAGCAATCAGCCCCAGCATTTT; CDR3 protein: CASYPWGVSNQPQHF; V gene: TRBV6-5; clone size: few; D gene: NA; J gene: TRBJ1-5
CDR3 DNA: TGTGCCACCAGTGATTGGTTCACTAGCGGGAGCCAGGAGACCCAGTACTTC; CDR3 protein: CATSDWFTSGSQETQYF; V gene: TRBV24-1; clone size: NA; D gene: TRBD2; J gene: TRBJ2-5
CDR3 DNA: TGTGCCAGCAGCCCACAGGGGGCGGCCGGAAACACCATATATTTT; CDR3 protein: CASSPQGAAGNTIYF; V gene: TRBV7-9; clone size: NA; D gene: TRBD1; J gene: TRBJ1-3
CDR3 DNA: TGTGCCAGCAGCCAAGATGTAGGGGACACTGAAGCTTTCTTT; CDR3 protein: CASSQDVGDTEAFF; V gene: TRBV3-1/TRBV3-2; clone size: NA; D gene: NA; J gene: TRBJ1-1
CDR3 DNA: TGCGCCAGCAGCGGGGGACAGGGAGGAAGAGGGTACACCGGGGAGCTGTTTTTT; CDR3 protein: CASSGGQGGRGYTGELFF; V gene: TRBV5-1; clone size: NA; D gene: TRBD1; J gene: TRBJ2-2
CDR3 DNA: TGTGCCACCGGCGGGGGGAGAGAGCAGTTCTTC; CDR3 protein: CATGGGREQFF; V gene: TRBV24-1; clone size: NA; D gene: TRBD2; J gene: TRBJ2-1
CDR3 DNA: TGTGCCAGCAGCTTACTAGGTGTCTATGGCTACACCTTC; CDR3 protein: CASSLLGVYGYTF; V gene: TRBV7-9; clone size: NA; D gene: NA; J gene: TRBJ1-2
CDR3 DNA: TGTGCCAGCTCCCCCCAGGGGGCAAATTCACCCCTCCACTTT; CDR3 protein: CASSPQGANSPLHF; V gene: TRBV18; clone size: NA; D gene: TRBD1; J gene: TRBJ1-6
CDR3 DNA: TGCGCCAGCAGCCAAGATTGGGTGACTAGCGGAATCAATGAGCAGTTCTTC; CDR3 protein: CASSQDWVTSGINEQFF; V gene: TRBV4-1; clone size: NA; D gene: TRBD2; J gene: TRBJ2-1
CDR3 DNA: TGTGCCAGCAGTTACGACAGACAGTACACTGAAGCTTTCTTT; CDR3 protein: CASSYDRQYTEAFF; V gene: TRBV6-5; clone size: NA; D gene: NA; J gene: TRBJ1-1
CDR3 DNA: TGTGCCAGCAGCTTGGCACCGCTAAGTCAGCCCCAGCATTTT; CDR3 protein: CASSLAPLSQPQHF; V gene: TRBV5-4; clone size: NA; D gene: NA; J gene: TRBJ1-5
CDR3 DNA: TGTGCCAGCAGAGAACCCGGGACAGGCTTTGGACAGCCCCAGCATTTT; CDR3 protein: CASREPGTGFGQPQHF; V gene: TRBV6-1; clone size: NA; D gene: TRBD1; J gene: TRBJ1-5
CDR3 DNA: TGCGCCAGCAGGAGGGGCGCGACTAGCGGCCCGAGGGACACCGGGGAGCTGTTTTTT; CDR3 protein: CASRRGATSGPRDTGELFF; V gene: TRBV5-1; clone size: NA; D gene: TRBD2; J gene: TRBJ2-2
CDR3 DNA: TGCGCCAGCAGTCTGGGCCGAGGCTACACCTTC; CDR3 protein: CASSLGRGYTF; V gene: TRBV23-1; clone size: NA; D gene: NA; J gene: TRBJ1-2
CDR3 DNA: TGTGCCAGCAGCTTAGGTAGTAGCGGGGCGGCGAACACCGGGGAGCTGTTTTTT; CDR3 protein: CASSLGSSGAANTGELFF; V gene: TRBV11-3; clone size: NA; D gene: TRBD2; J gene: TRBJ2-2
CDR3 DNA: TGTGCCAGTAGTATAGCCCCTACAGGGTTGGGCACTGAAGCTTTCTTT; CDR3 protein: CASSIAPTGLGTEAFF; V gene: TRBV19; clone size: NA; D gene: NA; J gene: TRBJ1-1
CDR3 DNA: TGTGCCAGCAGCCTTCGGAGCAGGGGCAATTCACCCCTCCACTTT; CDR3 protein: CASSLRSRGNSPLHF; V gene: TRBV21-1; clone size: NA; D gene: NA; J gene: TRBJ1-6
CDR3 DNA: TGTGCCAGCAGCTTAGCGGCGGGGAAAAAGGTTGCTTTCTTT; CDR3 protein: CASSLAAGKKVAFF; V gene: TRBV7-9; clone size: NA; D gene: NA; J gene: TRBJ1-1
CDR3 DNA: TGCGCCAGCAGCTGGGGACAGGGTCAAGAGACCCAGTACTTC; CDR3 protein: CASSWGQGQETQYF; V gene: TRBV5-1; clone size: few; D gene: TRBD1; J gene: TRBJ2-5
CDR3 DNA: TGTGCCAGTAGTATAGTGGGAGAGTGGCAGCCCCAGCATTTT; CDR3 protein: CASSIVGEWQPQHF; V gene: TRBV19; clone size: NA; D gene: NA; J gene: TRBJ1-5
CDR3 DNA: TGTGCCAGCACTACAGGGCACGGCGGGGAGCTGTTTTTT; CDR3 protein: CASTTGHGGELFF; V gene: TRBV6-5; clone size: NA; D gene: NA; J gene: TRBJ2-2
CDR3 DNA: TGCGCCAGAGTAGCTAGCGGGGAGGGATCAGATACGCAGTATTTT; CDR3 protein: CARVASGEGSDTQYF; V gene: TRBV5-1; clone size: NA; D gene: TRBD2; J gene: TRBJ2-3
CDR3 DNA: TGCGCCAGCAGCTTGACAGGGGGTGAGATCACTGAAGCTTTCTTT; CDR3 protein: CASSLTGGEITEAFF; V gene: TRBV5-1; clone size: NA; D gene: TRBD1; J gene: TRBJ1-1
CDR3 DNA: TGCGCCAGCTTTAATACCCCGACAGGGGGACGGACTGAAGCTTTCTTT; CDR3 protein: CASFNTPTGGRTEAFF; V gene: TRBV5-1; clone size: NA; D gene: TRBD1; J gene: TRBJ1-1
CDR3 DNA: TGCAGCGTTGAGGAGCCAGCCTATGGCTACACCTTC; CDR3 protein: CSVEEPAYGYTF; V gene: TRBV29-1; clone size: NA; D gene: NA; J gene: TRBJ1-2
CDR3 DNA: TGTGCCAGCAGCTTAGTAGGTAGGGGGCGCGACTATGGCTACACCTTC; CDR3 protein: CASSLVGRGRDYGYTF; V gene: TRBV7-2; clone size: NA; D gene: TRBD1; J gene: TRBJ1-2
CDR3 DNA: TGTGCCAGCAGCTTAGCGTCGGGGAGAGATAGCTCTGGAAACACCATATATTTT; CDR3 protein: CASSLASGRDSSGNTIYF; V gene: TRBV7-9; clone size: NA; D gene: NA; J gene: TRBJ1-3
CDR3 DNA: TGCGCCAGCAGCCAAAACTTCGTCAGGGCTGGCTACACCTTC; CDR3 protein: CASSQNFVRAGYTF; V gene: TRBV4-1; clone size: NA; D gene: NA; J gene: TRBJ1-2
CDR3 DNA: TGCACCAGCAGCCCCTCAGGAGGGAATTGCTATGAGCAGTTCTTC; CDR3 protein: CTSSPSGGNCYEQFF; V gene: TRBV1; clone size: NA; D gene: NA; J gene: TRBJ2-1
CDR3 DNA: TGTGCCAGCAGTCTACAGGGCACTGGGGCCAACGTCCTGACTTTC; CDR3 protein: CASSLQGTGANVLTF; V gene: TRBV6-2/TRBV6-3; clone size: few; D gene: NA; J gene: TRBJ2-6
CDR3 DNA: TGTGCCTGGAGTCTCTCAGGGTGGAGCTCTGGACAGCCCCAGCATTTT; CDR3 protein: CAWSLSGWSSGQPQHF; V gene: TRBV30; clone size: NA; D gene: NA; J gene: TRBJ1-5
CDR3 DNA: TGTGCCAGTAGTATGTCCGCGGGCTTGGGTGAGCAGTTCTTC; CDR3 protein: CASSMSAGLGEQFF; V gene: TRBV19; clone size: NA; D gene: NA; J gene: TRBJ2-1
CDR3 DNA: TGTGCCACCGGACATTACACCGGGGAGCTGTTTTTT; CDR3 protein: CATGHYTGELFF; V gene: TRBV24-1; clone size: NA; D gene: NA; J gene: TRBJ2-2
CDR3 DNA: TGTGCCACCAGCAGAGCAATACAGGGAGAAGGCTACACCTTC; CDR3 protein: CATSRAIQGEGYTF; V gene: TRBV15; clone size: NA; D gene: NA; J gene: TRBJ1-2
CDR3 DNA: TGCGCCAGCAGCCTCGACAGAGACGAGCAGTACTTC; CDR3 protein: CASSLDRDEQYF; V gene: TRBV5-1; clone size: NA; D gene: NA; J gene: TRBJ2-7
CDR3 DNA: TGTGCCAGCAGTCCTACAGGGACAGGGATGAAGACCCAGTACTTC; CDR3 protein: CASSPTGTGMKTQYF; V gene: TRBV28; clone size: NA; D gene: TRBD1; J gene: TRBJ2-5